A selection of T cell receptor beta chains follows, all from one sample in a study of OX40 agonist ivuxolimab in advanced cancers. TCRdb's table, derived via immunoSEQ multiplex PCR, lists solely in-frame clones and lacks some. The sample has 45,000 to 60,000 clones, about 76% seen once; the top ten hold about 1.2%. The sample in question was CD4+ or CD8+ T cells sorted from blood, obtained in a trial of the OX40 agonist ivuxolimab. All receptors come from an adult with an advanced solid tumor such as melanoma, head and neck, liver or kidney cancer. CDR3s include the opening cysteine and the closing phenylalanine or tryptophan. Each record gives: J gene, clone size, D gene, V gene, CDR3 DNA, CDR3 protein. A D gene is named only where the DNA matches it firmly. Size tells how often a clone was seen (once, few, many) or the class of an expanded clone, and some rows leave it out.

TRBJ1-2 | once | . | TRBV6-5 | TGTGCCAGCAGTTACGCGGCCCCCTATGGCTACACCTTC | CASSYAAPYGYTF
TRBJ2-5 | . | . | TRBV7-8 | TGTGCCAGCAGCCTCCAAAAAGAGACCCAGTACTTC | CASSLQKETQYF
TRBJ1-1 | . | . | TRBV6-1 | TGTGCCAGCAGTGAAAAACAGCTAGCAATAAAAGCTTTCTTT | CASSEKQLAIKAFF
TRBJ1-1 | . | TRBD1 | TRBV2 | TGTGCCAGTCACAGCAGGGGACAGCTCACTGAAGCTTTCTTT | CASHSRGQLTEAFF
TRBJ1-3 | . | . | TRBV10-1 | TGCGCCAGCAGTGCCACAGGTGGAAACACCATATATTTT | CASSATGGNTIYF
TRBJ1-2 | . | TRBD1 | TRBV4-1 | TGCGCCAGCAGCCAACAGACAGGGATAGGAGGCTACACCTTC | CASSQQTGIGGYTF
TRBJ2-5 | . | . | TRBV4-1 | TGCGCCAGCAGCCAAGAAGGGGCCCGGGAGACCCAGTACTTC | CASSQEGARETQYF
TRBJ2-1 | . | . | TRBV7-8 | TGTGCCAGCAGCTTACTAGGGAAGGGGGGAGTCTCCTACAATGAGCAGTTCTTC | CASSLLGKGGVSYNEQFF
TRBJ2-7 | . | . | TRBV5-1 | TGCGCCAGCATCCTCCCGGACAATCAACGGTACGAGCAGTACTTC | CASILPDNQRYEQYF
TRBJ1-4 | . | . | TRBV10-2 | TGCGCCAGCAGCACAGGGCCGACAAATGAAAAACTGTTTTTT | CASSTGPTNEKLFF
TRBJ2-5 | . | TRBD1 | TRBV6-5 | TGTGCCAGCAGAACAGGGGGCGGGGAGACCCAGTACTTC | CASRTGGGETQYF
TRBJ2-3 | . | TRBD2 | TRBV14 | TGTGCCAGCAGCCATCTACTAGCGGGGGACACAGATACGCAGTATTTT | CASSHLLAGDTDTQYF
TRBJ2-3 | . | . | TRBV21-1 | TGTGCCAGCAGCAAAACGCGACATAGGGTGGTTGGAGATACGCAGTATTTT | CASSKTRHRVVGDTQYF
TRBJ1-6 | . | . | TRBV11-2 | TGTGCCAGCAGCCCAAACCGGGGAGGAGAGTCACCCCTCCACTTT | CASSPNRGGESPLHF
TRBJ2-1 | . | . | TRBV19 | TGTGCCAGTAGTATTGATTTATCTAGCTCCTACAATGAGCAGTTCTTC | CASSIDLSSSYNEQFF
TRBJ1-5 | . | . | TRBV2 | TGTGCCAGCAACAGGGATAGCAATCAGCCCCAGCATTTT | CASNRDSNQPQHF
TRBJ2-7 | . | . | TRBV6-5 | TGTGCCAGCAGTTACGCTGTGGCCTACGAGCAGTACTTC | CASSYAVAYEQYF
TRBJ1-5 | . | . | TRBV5-1 | TGCGCCAGCAGCCTCTACGGGGTTGGTCAGCCCCAGCATTTT | CASSLYGVGQPQHF
TRBJ2-5 | . | TRBD1 | TRBV11-2 | TGTGCCAGCAAAGGGACAGGGGGCTTTCGGACCCAGTACTTC | CASKGTGGFRTQYF
TRBJ1-6 | few | . | TRBV9 | TGTGCCAGCAGCGTAGCTGGGGGCGGTTCACCCCTCCACTTT | CASSVAGGGSPLHF
TRBJ1-1 | few | . | TRBV30 | TGTGCCTGGAGTGTAGGTCGTGTCAAAAACACTGAAGCTTTCTTT | CAWSVGRVKNTEAFF
TRBJ2-5 | once | . | TRBV7-3 | TGTGCCAGCAGCCCCAAGAGGGCGGGATTGGAGACCCAGTACTTC | CASSPKRAGLETQYF
TRBJ1-5 | . | TRBD1 | TRBV23-1 | TGCGCCAGCAGGGTGAGACAGGGGAAAAATCAGCCCCAGCATTTT | CASRVRQGKNQPQHF
TRBJ2-7 | . | . | TRBV6-1 | TGTGCCAGCAGTGAAAATTTTGGAGGTTTTCCTTTCTACGAGCAGTACTTC | CASSENFGGFPFYEQYF
TRBJ2-1 | once | . | TRBV28 | TGTGCCAGCATCGAACCGGGCCGGGGGAGAGTAGAGCAGTTCTTC | CASIEPGRGRVEQFF
TRBJ2-1 | . | TRBD2 | TRBV11-2 | TGTGCCAGCAGCTTAGGACTAGCGCCCTACAATGAGCAGTTCTTC | CASSLGLAPYNEQFF
TRBJ2-1 | . | TRBD2 | TRBV5-1 | TGCGCCGGCAGCTGGCGTGATGCGGGAGACACCTACAATGAGCAGTTCTTC | CAGSWRDAGDTYNEQFF
TRBJ2-1 | . | TRBD2 | TRBV27 | TGTGCCAGCAGACCCATGATAGCGGGCATTGAGCAGTTCTTC | CASRPMIAGIEQFF
TRBJ1-3 | . | . | TRBV9 | TGTGCCAGCAGCTCTTCTAGCACGCGGCCGGGAAACACCATATATTTT | CASSSSSTRPGNTIYF
TRBJ1-2 | . | . | TRBV5-8 | TGTGCCAGCAGACTAACACGGCGCTATGGCTACACCTTC | CASRLTRRYGYTF
TRBJ2-7 | . | TRBD1 | TRBV6-1 | TGTGCCATGAGCCGGGACAGGGTGGACGAGCAGTACTTC | CAMSRDRVDEQYF
TRBJ1-5 | . | TRBD1 | TRBV27 | TGTGCCAGCAGTTTAGCCCCGACAGGGGTCAATCAGCCCCAGCATTTT | CASSLAPTGVNQPQHF
TRBJ2-5 | few | TRBD1 | TRBV5-1 | TGCGCCAGCAGCCTCGACGGACAGGGGCCCCGAGAGACCCAGTACTTC | CASSLDGQGPRETQYF
TRBJ1-5 | . | . | TRBV19 | TGTGCCAGTAGAATAATGGATCAGCCCCAGCATTTT | CASRIMDQPQHF
TRBJ1-2 | . | . | TRBV29-1 | TGCAGCGTTGAGCAACAGGGTTACTATGGCTACACCTTC | CSVEQQGYYGYTF
TRBJ2-2 | . | . | TRBV7-3 | TGTGCCAGCCGCGAAAACACCGGGGAGCTGTTTTTT | CASRENTGELFF
TRBJ2-3 | . | . | TRBV18 | TGTGCCAGCTCACCGTCCCTGGGCACAGATACGCAGTATTTT | CASSPSLGTDTQYF
TRBJ2-2 | . | . | TRBV5-1 | TGCGCCAGCAGCTTCGAGGGCACCGGGGAGCTGTTTTTT | CASSFEGTGELFF
TRBJ1-5 | . | . | TRBV28 | TGTGCCAGCACCCTGAGGTTGAGCAATCAGCCCCAGCATTTT | CASTLRLSNQPQHF
TRBJ1-1 | . | . | TRBV30 | TGTGCCTGGAGGGCCCGGTTTGTGAACACTGAAGCTTTCTTT | CAWRARFVNTEAFF
TRBJ2-7 | . | . | TRBV11-2 | TGTGCCACCTCAACTTGGGCGGGGAGCTACGAGCAGTACTTC | CATSTWAGSYEQYF
TRBJ2-3 | . | TRBD2 | TRBV2 | TGTGCCAGCAGTGAAAGGACTAGCGGGACAGATACGCAGTATTTT | CASSERTSGTDTQYF
TRBJ2-7 | . | TRBD1 | TRBV30 | TGTGCCTGGAGTCTCGGGACAGGGGCCTACGAGCAGTACTTC | CAWSLGTGAYEQYF
TRBJ2-7 | . | TRBD1 | TRBV11-2 | TGTGCCAGCACCCCGTACGAGTGGCCTCAGGGGGATGCCTACGAGCAGTACTTC | CASTPYEWPQGDAYEQYF
TRBJ1-3 | . | . | TRBV6-8 | TGTGCCAGCAGCCCGACAGGTTCCGGAAACACCATATATTTT | CASSPTGSGNTIYF
TRBJ2-5 | . | TRBD2 | TRBV11-3 | TGTGCCAGCAGCCAAATGGGGGGGGGAGAGACCCAGTACTTC | CASSQMGGGETQYF
TRBJ1-3 | . | . | TRBV19 | TGTGCCAGTACTATGGGTTACGGAAACACCATATATTTT | CASTMGYGNTIYF
TRBJ2-2 | . | . | TRBV7-6 | TGTGCCAGCAGCCCGTCTCAAACCGGGGAGCTGTTTTTT | CASSPSQTGELFF
TRBJ2-3 | . | . | TRBV5-1 | TGCGCCAGCACCGCCTCTAGCGTCACAGATACGCAGTATTTT | CASTASSVTDTQYF
TRBJ2-2 | . | . | TRBV2 | TGTGCCAGCAGTGAATTGAGAGGGGGGGACACCGGGGAGCTGTTTTTT | CASSELRGGDTGELFF
TRBJ2-2 | . | . | TRBV9 | TGTGCCAGCAGCGTAGAACCAGCGAACACCGGGGAGCTGTTTTTT | CASSVEPANTGELFF
TRBJ2-3 | . | . | TRBV10-3 | TGTGCCACGCGGCGCGAAGATACGCAGTATTTT | CATRREDTQYF
TRBJ1-5 | . | . | TRBV30 | TGTGCCTGGAGTGTATCCGGGGCCAGGGGTCAACCCCAGCATTTT | CAWSVSGARGQPQHF
TRBJ1-3 | . | . | TRBV28 | TGTGCCAGCAGTTCAATTGGGGTAGGGGTAGGAAACACCATATATTTT | CASSSIGVGVGNTIYF
TRBJ1-4 | . | TRBD1 | TRBV5-4 | TGTGCCAGCAGCTTGCGGACAGGGTCTAATGAAAAACTGTTTTTT | CASSLRTGSNEKLFF